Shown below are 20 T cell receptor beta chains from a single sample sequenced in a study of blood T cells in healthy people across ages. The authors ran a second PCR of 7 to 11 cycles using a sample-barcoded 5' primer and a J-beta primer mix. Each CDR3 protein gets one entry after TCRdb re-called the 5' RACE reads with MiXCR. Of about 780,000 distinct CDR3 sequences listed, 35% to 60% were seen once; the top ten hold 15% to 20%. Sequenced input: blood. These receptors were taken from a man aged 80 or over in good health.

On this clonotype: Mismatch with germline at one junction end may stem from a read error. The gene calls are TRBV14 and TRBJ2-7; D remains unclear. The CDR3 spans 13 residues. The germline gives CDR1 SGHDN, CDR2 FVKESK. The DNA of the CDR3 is TGTGCCAGCAACCAAGTCCAGACCGGTACCCAGTACTTC. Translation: CASNQVQTGTQYF.

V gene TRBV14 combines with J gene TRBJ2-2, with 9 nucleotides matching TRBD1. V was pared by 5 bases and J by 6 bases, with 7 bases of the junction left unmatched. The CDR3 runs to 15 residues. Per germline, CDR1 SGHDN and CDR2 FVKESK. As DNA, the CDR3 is TGTGCCAGCAGCAAGTCCAGACAGGGGGCCGGGGAGCTGTTTTTT. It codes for CASSKSRQGAGELFF.

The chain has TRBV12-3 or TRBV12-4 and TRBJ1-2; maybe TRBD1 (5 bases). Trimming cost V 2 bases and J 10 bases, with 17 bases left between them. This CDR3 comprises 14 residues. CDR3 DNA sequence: TGTGCCAGCAGTTTAAGCAGGGAGGGTCTTCCCTACACCTTC. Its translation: CASSLSREGLPYTF.

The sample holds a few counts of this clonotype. The CDR3 is CASSPRTSGSTETQYF. The CDR3 coding sequence is TGCGCCAGCAGCCCCCGGACTAGCGGGAGCACGGAGACCCAGTACTTC. The genes are TRBV5-1 and TRBJ2-5, with 13 positions matching TRBD2. Trimming cost V 4 bases and J 5 bases; bases outside gene matches: 8. This CDR3 region has 16 residues. CDR1 and CDR2 (germline): SGHRS, YFSETQ.

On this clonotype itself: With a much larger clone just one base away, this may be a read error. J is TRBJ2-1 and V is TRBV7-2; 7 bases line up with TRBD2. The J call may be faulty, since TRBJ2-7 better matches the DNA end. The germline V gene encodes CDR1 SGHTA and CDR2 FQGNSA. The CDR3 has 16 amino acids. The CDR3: CASSSPHGGGYNEQYF. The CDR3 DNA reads TGTGCCAGCAGCTCGCCTCACGGCGGGGGATACAATGAGCAGTACTTC.

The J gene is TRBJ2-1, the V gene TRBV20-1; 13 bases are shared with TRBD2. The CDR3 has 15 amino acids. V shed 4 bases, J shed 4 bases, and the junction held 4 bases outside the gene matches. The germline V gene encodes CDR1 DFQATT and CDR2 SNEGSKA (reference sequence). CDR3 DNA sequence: TGCAGTGCTATACTACTAGCGGGGGGGTACAATGAGCAGTTCTTC. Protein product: CSAILLAGGYNEQFF.

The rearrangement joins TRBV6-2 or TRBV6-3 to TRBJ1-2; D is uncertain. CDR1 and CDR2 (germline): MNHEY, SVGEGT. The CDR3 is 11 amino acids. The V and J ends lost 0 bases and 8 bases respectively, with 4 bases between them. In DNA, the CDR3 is TGTGCCAGCAGTTACTCGCGAGGCTACACCTTC. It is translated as CASSYSRGYTF.

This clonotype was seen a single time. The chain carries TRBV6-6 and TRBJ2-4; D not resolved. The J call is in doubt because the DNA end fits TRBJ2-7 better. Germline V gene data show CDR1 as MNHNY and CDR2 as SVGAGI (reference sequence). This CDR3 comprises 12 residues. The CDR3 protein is CASQSRSYEQYF. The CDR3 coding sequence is TGTGCCAGCCAATCCAGATCCTACGAGCAGTACTTC.

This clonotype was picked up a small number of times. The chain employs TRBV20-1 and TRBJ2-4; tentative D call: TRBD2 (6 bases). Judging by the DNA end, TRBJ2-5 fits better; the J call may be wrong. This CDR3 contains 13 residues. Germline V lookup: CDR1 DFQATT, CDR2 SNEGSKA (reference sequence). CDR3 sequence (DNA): TGCAGTGCGCCGTGGGGGGTCCAAGAGACCCAGTACTTC. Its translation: CSAPWGVQETQYF.

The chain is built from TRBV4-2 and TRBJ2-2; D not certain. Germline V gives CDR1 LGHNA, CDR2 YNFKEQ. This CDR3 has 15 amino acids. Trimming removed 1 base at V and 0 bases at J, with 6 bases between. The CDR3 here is CASSQVVANTGELFF. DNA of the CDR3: TGTGCCAGCAGCCAAGTTGTGGCGAACACCGGGGAGCTGTTTTTT.

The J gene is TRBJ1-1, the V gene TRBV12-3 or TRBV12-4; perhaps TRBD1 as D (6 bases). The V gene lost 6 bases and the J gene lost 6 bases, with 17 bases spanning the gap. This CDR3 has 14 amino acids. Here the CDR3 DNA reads TGTGCCAGCAGGAAACACAGGGTTGGCGCTGAAGCTTTCTTT. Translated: CASRKHRVGAEAFF.

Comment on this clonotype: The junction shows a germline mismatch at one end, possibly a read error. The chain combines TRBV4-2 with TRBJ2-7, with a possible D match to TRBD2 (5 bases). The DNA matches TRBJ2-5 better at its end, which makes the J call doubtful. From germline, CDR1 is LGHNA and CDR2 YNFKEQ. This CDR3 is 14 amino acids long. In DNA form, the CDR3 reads TGTGACAGCAGCCAAGACCCGAGAGAGGGGACCCAGTACTTC. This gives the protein CDSSQDPREGTQYF.

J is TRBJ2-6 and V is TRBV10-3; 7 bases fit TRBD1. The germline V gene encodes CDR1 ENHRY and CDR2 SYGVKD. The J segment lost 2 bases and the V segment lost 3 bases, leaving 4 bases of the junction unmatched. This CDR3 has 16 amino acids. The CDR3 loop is CAISDGDRAGANVLTF. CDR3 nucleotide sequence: TGTGCCATCAGTGATGGAGACAGGGCTGGGGCCAACGTCCTGACTTTC.

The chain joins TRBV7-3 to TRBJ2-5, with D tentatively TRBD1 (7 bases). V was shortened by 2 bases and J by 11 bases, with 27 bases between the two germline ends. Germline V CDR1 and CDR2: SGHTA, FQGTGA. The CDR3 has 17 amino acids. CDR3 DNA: TGTGCCAGCAGCTTACAGGCGCAGGGGGGCTCCTACAATGAGCAGTACTTC. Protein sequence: CASSLQAQGGSYNEQYF. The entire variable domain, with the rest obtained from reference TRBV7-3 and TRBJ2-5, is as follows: GAGVSQTPSNKVTEKGKYVELRCDPISGHTALYWYRQSLGQGPEFLIYFQGTGAADDSGLPNDRFFAVRPEGSVSTLKIQRTERGDSAVYLCASSLQAQGGSYNEQYFGPGTRLLVL.

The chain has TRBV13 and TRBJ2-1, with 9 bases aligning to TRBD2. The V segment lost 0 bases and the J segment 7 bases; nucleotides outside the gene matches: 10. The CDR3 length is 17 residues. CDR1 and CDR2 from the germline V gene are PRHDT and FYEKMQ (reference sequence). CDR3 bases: TGTGCCAGCAGCTTAGGTCCGGGTCTAGCGGGGCGTAATGAGCAGTTCTTC. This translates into CASSLGPGLAGRNEQFF.

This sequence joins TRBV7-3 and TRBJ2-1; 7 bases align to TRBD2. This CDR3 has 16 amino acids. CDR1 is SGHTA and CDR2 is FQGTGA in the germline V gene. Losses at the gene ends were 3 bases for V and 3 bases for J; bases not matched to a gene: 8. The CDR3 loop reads CASSLTPERGYNEQFF. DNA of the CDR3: TGTGCCAGCAGCTTGACCCCCGAGCGGGGCTACAATGAGCAGTTCTTC.

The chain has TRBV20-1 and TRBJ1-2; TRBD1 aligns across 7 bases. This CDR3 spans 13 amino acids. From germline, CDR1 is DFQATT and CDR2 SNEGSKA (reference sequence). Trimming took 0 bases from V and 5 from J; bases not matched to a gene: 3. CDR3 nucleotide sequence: TGCAGTGCTAGAGAGGAACAGGGGTATGGCTACACCTTC. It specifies CSAREEQGYGYTF.

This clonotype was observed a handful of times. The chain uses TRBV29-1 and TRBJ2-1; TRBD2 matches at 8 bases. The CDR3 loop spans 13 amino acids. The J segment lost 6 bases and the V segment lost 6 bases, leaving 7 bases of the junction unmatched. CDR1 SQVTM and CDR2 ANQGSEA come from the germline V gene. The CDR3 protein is CSVASGPGNEQFF. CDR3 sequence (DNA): TGCAGCGTAGCTAGCGGGCCGGGCAATGAGCAGTTCTTC.

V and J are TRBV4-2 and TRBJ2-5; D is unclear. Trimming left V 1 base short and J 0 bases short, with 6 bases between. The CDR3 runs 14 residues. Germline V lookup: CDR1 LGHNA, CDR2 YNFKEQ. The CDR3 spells CASSQGSNQETQYF. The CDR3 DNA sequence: TGTGCCAGCAGCCAAGGATCTAACCAAGAGACCCAGTACTTC.

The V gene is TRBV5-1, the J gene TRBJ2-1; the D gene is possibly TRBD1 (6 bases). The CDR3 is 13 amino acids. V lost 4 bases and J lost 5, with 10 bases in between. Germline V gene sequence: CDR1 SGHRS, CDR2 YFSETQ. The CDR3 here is CASSIWTDNEQFF. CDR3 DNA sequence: TGCGCCAGCAGCATCTGGACAGACAATGAGCAGTTCTTC.